This T cell receptor beta chain was captured by sequencing in a study of blood T cell repertoires in COVID-19 (dated by TCRdb to the early 2020s). Background on the whole study: The collaborator samples originated in the United States, Italy and Spain and spanned the acute and convalescent phases of COVID-19. Samples were obtained from the ongoing ImmuneRACE study (first 160 participants) and from some 1,200 subjects provided by 6 global collaborators. HLA class I and class II types, where available, came from metadata supplied by the sample provider rather than from assay-based typing. A freely available public database, intended as a resource for researchers studying the immune response to SARS-CoV-2, is where the repertoires were released. The prospective study material was composed of cDNA or gDNA derived from T cells, B-cell-depleted T cells, or PBMCs. The sample metadata nearly always contained a de-identified subject ID, COVID-19 status, age in years and sex. The dataset comprised deeply sampled blood TCRbeta repertoires from subjects exposed to, actively infected with, or recovered from COVID-19.

Findings and caveats that apply to the study as a whole: How much clinical and demographic metadata was included differed by source and by participant, and the metadata was provided uncurated.

Looking up the germline V gene yields CDR1 SGHRS and CDR2 YFSETQ. Deletion took 0 bases off V and 1 base off J, with a span of 13 bases between the germline ends. The CDR3 sequence holds 16 residues, the cysteine and phenylalanine included. Of the read, only the CDR3 DNA is kept; its 48 bases are in frame from base 1. This clone was seen a handful of times. It has no known antigen specificity. Nothing much larger sits one base from this clone, and base qualities are not available. TCRbeta CDR3 regions were amplified from genomic DNA by means of the immunoSEQ Assay, a bias-controlled multiplex PCR. The original methods were these. Within the assay, amplification of reference gene primers was used to estimate how many nucleated cells each sample contained. To quantify the absolute abundance of each unique TCRbeta CDR3 rearrangement, sequence reads were collapsed and filtered. For each sample, productive Simpson clonality was calculated as the square root of Simpson's diversity index across productive rearrangements. TCRdb retrieved this table from immuneACCESS and kept in-frame rearrangements only. Not all clones are present; in checked studies, unresolved V genes account for under half, and no reason is known for the remainder. V, J and clone size are those of that table, while D and trimming were read from the DNA. Within this sample are around 56,000 clones, with under 85% of them counted one time only. Together, the top ten hold roughly 3.2% of the sample.

Collaborating institutions collected whole blood in K2EDTA tubes following their own protocols. Collaborator samples were shipped for TCRbeta analysis as frozen whole blood, isolated PBMCs, or DNA extracted from either sample type. The chain is assembled from TRBV5-1 and TRBJ1-1; TRBD1 might be the D gene, on 6 matching bases. This receptor was identified in a man between 60 and 75 years old with acute or convalescent COVID-19. The specimen was peripheral blood. The encoded CDR3 is CASSLGWGPRNTEAFF. The DNA is as follows: TGCGCCAGCAGCTTGGGATGGGGGCCCAGGAACACTGAAGCTTTCTTT. Beyond the CDR3, the reference TRBV5-1 and TRBJ1-1 genes provide the residues; the full variable domain reads: KAGVTQTPRYLIKTRGQQVTLSCSPISGHRSVSWYQQTPGQGLQFLFEYFSETQRNKGNFPGRFSGRQFSNSRSEMNVSTLELGDSALYLCASSLGWGPRNTEAFFGQGTRLTVV.